One and the same sample provided the 6 T cell receptor beta chains below, sequenced in a study of beta chain features in type 1 diabetes. Expressed TCRB transcripts were sequenced, since all the RNA that had been isolated was reverse transcribed. Data came from immunoSEQ multiplex PCR; TCRdb stores just in-frame clones and leaves some out. The sample lists around 500,000 clones, roughly an eighth occurring once. Sequences were obtained from naive CD4+ T cells from blood. The receptors stem from a woman in her late teens or twenties in good health.

The chain has TRBV5-4 and TRBJ2-3; possibly TRBD2 for D (8 bases). This CDR3 comprises 14 residues. Trimming stripped 7 bases from V and 7 bases from J, with 19 bases between. Germline V gives CDR1 SGHNT, CDR2 YYREEE (reference sequence). This CDR3 reads CASSEGGGRNTQYF. DNA of the CDR3: TGTGCCAGCTCCGAAGGGGGCGGGAGGAATACGCAGTATTTT. The full variable domain, completed using reference TRBV5-4 and TRBJ2-3, is ETGVTQSPTHLIKTRGQQVTLRCSSQSGHNTVSWYQQALGQGPQFIFQYYREEENGRGNFPPRFSGLQFPNYSSELNVNALELDDSALYLCASSEGGGRNTQYFGPGTRLTVL.

This clone was detected only a few times. In the same sample, other DNA sequences code for this CDR3. The chain has TRBV30 and TRBJ2-7; D is ambiguous. CDR1 GTSNPN and CDR2 SVGIG come from the germline V gene (reference sequence). Trimming removed 1 base from V and 4 bases from J, with 5 bases in between. The CDR3 loop spans 11 amino acids. The CDR3 region is CAWSGLYEQYF. DNA of the CDR3: TGTGCCTGGAGTGGTCTTTACGAGCAGTACTTC.

This clone has a handful of counts. Given a much more abundant clone one base away, this may be a read error. The chain couples TRBV6-6 to TRBJ2-4; no clear D. Trimming took 4 bases from V and 2 from J, leaving 0 bases between them. Germline V gene data show CDR1 as MNHNY and CDR2 as SVGAGI (reference sequence). The CDR3 has 11 amino acids. The CDR3 nucleotides read TGTGCCAGCAGTTCCAAAAACATTCAGTACTTC. Protein product: CASSSKNIQYF.

The chain uses TRBV7-2 and TRBJ2-3; 7 positions agree with TRBD2. The CDR3 spans 16 residues. Germline V gene data show CDR1 as SGHTA and CDR2 as FQGNSA. V lost 1 base and J lost 1; bases outside the gene matches: 5. The CDR3 DNA reads TGTGCCAGCAGCTTAGGGGAGGGGCTTGGCACAGATACGCAGTATTTT. Translating gives CASSLGEGLGTDTQYF.

Worth noting for this clone: At the DNA level, this CDR3 is encoded by other sequences in the same sample as well. The gene calls are TRBV20-1 and TRBJ1-2; D not resolved. The germline gives CDR1 DFQATT, CDR2 SNEGSKA (reference sequence). The ends were cut back, 1 base at V and 4 bases at J, with 4 bases in the middle. This CDR3 spans 11 amino acids. The CDR3 nucleotides read TGCAGTGCTAGAGCAGGCTATGGCTACACCTTC. This translates into CSARAGYGYTF.

V and J are TRBV4-3 and TRBJ2-5; D is possibly TRBD2 (6 bases). The CDR3 is made up of 16 amino acids. The germline V gene encodes CDR1 LGHNA and CDR2 YSLEER. Trimming stripped 3 bases from V and 7 bases from J, with 21 bases between. This CDR3 reads CASSHRRRDPGGTQYF. The CDR3, as DNA: TGCGCCAGCAGCCATCGGCGGCGGGACCCCGGCGGGACCCAGTACTTC.